A single sample is the source of the 11 T cell receptor beta chains below, sequenced in a study of OX40 agonist ivuxolimab in advanced cancers. Assay used: immunoSEQ multiplex PCR; TCRdb lists only in-frame clones, some missing. Here the sample spans about 59,000 clones, around 83% being singletons. The sequencing here drew on CD4+ or CD8+ T cells sorted from blood, taken in a trial of the OX40 agonist ivuxolimab. The receptor source for this set is an adult with an advanced solid tumor such as melanoma, head and neck, liver or kidney cancer.

This sequence joins TRBV4-1 and TRBJ2-1; 9 bases agree with TRBD2. J gave up 5 bases and V 2 bases, and 4 bases lay outside the gene matches. CDR1 is MGHRA and CDR2 is YSYEKL in the germline V gene. The CDR3 totals 15 residues. The CDR3: CASSQPGTSNNEQFF. Written as DNA, the CDR3 is TGCGCCAGCAGCCAACCCGGGACTAGCAACAATGAGCAGTTCTTC.

The V gene is TRBV5-1, the J gene TRBJ2-1; 8 bases map to TRBD2. Trimming at V came to 0 bases and at J to 8 bases, leaving 7 bases not matched to a gene. Germline V gives CDR1 SGHRS, CDR2 YFSETQ. The CDR3 loop spans 15 amino acids. The CDR3: CASSLGQAGEDEQFF. The DNA of the CDR3 is TGCGCCAGCAGCTTGGGTCAAGCGGGGGAAGATGAGCAGTTCTTC.

The chain combines TRBV7-8 with TRBJ1-5; D is unresolved. The germline V gene has CDR1 SGHVS and CDR2 FQNEAQ. The CDR3 extends over 14 amino acids. Trimming cost V 5 bases and J 7 bases, with 15 bases left between them. The CDR3 DNA reads TGTGCCAGCAGCCTGAGACGGGCGGGACAGCCCCAGCATTTT. Its protein is CASSLRRAGQPQHF.

The chain carries TRBV6-6 and TRBJ1-2; 8 bases map to TRBD1. The germline gives CDR1 MNHNY, CDR2 SVGAGI (reference sequence). V shed 4 bases, J shed 7 bases, and the junction held 11 bases outside the gene matches. The CDR3 sequence is 15 residues long. Here the CDR3 reads CASSSSGGSWVGYTF. Here the CDR3 DNA reads TGTGCCAGCAGTTCGTCAGGGGGCTCTTGGGTTGGCTACACCTTC.

The chain uses TRBV11-2 and TRBJ2-1; 8 bases line up with TRBD1. Per germline, CDR1 SGHAT and CDR2 FQNNGV. The V gene end was trimmed by 3 bases and the J gene end by 6 bases; junction bases not matched to a gene: 7. CDR3 size: 15 residues. The CDR3 DNA sequence: TGTGCCAGCAGCTTGTCTTCTGGACAGGGCAATGAGCAGTTCTTC. Protein: CASSLSSGQGNEQFF.

J is TRBJ2-5 and V is TRBV7-2; 11 bases align to TRBD2. Unmatched junction bases numbered 4, after V lost 5 bases and J lost 2 bases. CDR1 is SGHTA, CDR2 FQGNSA, per germline. The CDR3 is made up of 15 amino acids. The CDR3: CASSPGTSGQETQYF. The CDR3, as DNA: TGTGCCAGCAGCCCAGGGACTAGCGGACAAGAGACCCAGTACTTC. Combining the CDR3 with reference TRBV7-2 and TRBJ2-5 gives the whole variable domain GAGVSQSPSNKVTEKGKDVELRCDPISGHTALYWYRQSLGQGLEFLIYFQGNSAPDKSGLPSDRFSAERTGGSVSTLTIQRTQQEDSAVYLCASSPGTSGQETQYFGPGTRLLVL.

V gene TRBV9 combines with J gene TRBJ2-1; 8 bases line up with TRBD1. The CDR3 has 15 residues. Germline V CDR1 and CDR2: SGDLS, YYNGEE. Unmatched junction bases numbered 4, after V lost 0 bases and J lost 5 bases. This chain's CDR3 is CASSVAGQGNNEQFF. The CDR3 nucleotides read TGTGCCAGCAGCGTAGCTGGACAGGGCAACAATGAGCAGTTCTTC.

The rearrangement links TRBV7-9 to TRBJ1-2, with 12 bases fitting TRBD1. The trim removed 5 bases at V and 5 bases at J, leaving 6 bases unmatched. Germline V gene sequence: CDR1 SEHNR, CDR2 FQNEAQ (reference sequence). The CDR3 loop spans 15 amino acids. As DNA, the CDR3 is TGTGCCAGCAGCGCACCGGGACAGGGGGCATATGGCTACACCTTC. Amino acid sequence: CASSAPGQGAYGYTF.

This clone showed up just a few times. The chain links TRBV6-6 to TRBJ1-4, with TRBD1 as a possible D gene (5 bases). The V end was cut by 2 bases, the J end by 9 bases, with 16 bases between. The CDR3 spans 15 residues. CDR1 and CDR2 from the germline V gene are MNHNY and SVGAGI (reference sequence). CDR3 amino acids: CASSYRGSAGKKLFF. The CDR3 DNA follows: TGTGCCAGCAGTTACAGGGGTTCGGCTGGGAAAAAACTGTTTTTT.

This chain links TRBV7-2 with TRBJ2-3, with TRBD2 identical over 11 bases. J gave up 8 bases and V 6 bases, and 10 bases lay outside the gene matches. This CDR3 has 15 amino acids. The germline gives CDR1 SGHTA, CDR2 FQGNSA. The CDR3 loop reads CASSSSSGRLGTQYF. The CDR3 nucleotides are TGTGCCAGCAGTTCCTCTAGCGGGAGGTTGGGTACGCAGTATTTT.

This clone showed up just a few times. The chain recombines TRBV2 with TRBJ1-5, with D possibly matching TRBD1 (5 bases). Germline V CDR1 and CDR2: SNHLY, FYNNEI. The CDR3 extends over 14 amino acids. Trimming took off 8 bases at V and 0 bases at J, with 11 bases between the two ends. The CDR3 sequence: CASSGGVSNQPQHF. CDR3 DNA: TGTGCCAGCTCTGGAGGGGTTAGCAATCAGCCCCAGCATTTT.